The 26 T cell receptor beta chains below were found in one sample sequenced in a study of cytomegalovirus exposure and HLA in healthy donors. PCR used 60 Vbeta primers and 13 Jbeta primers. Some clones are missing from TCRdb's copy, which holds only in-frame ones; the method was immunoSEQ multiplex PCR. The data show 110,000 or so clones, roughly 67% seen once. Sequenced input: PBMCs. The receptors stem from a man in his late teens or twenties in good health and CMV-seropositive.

CDR3 protein: CASSLRAGAPETQYF. CDR3 bases: TGCGCCAGCAGCTTGAGAGCGGGGGCTCCCGAGACCCAGTACTTC. This chain connects TRBV5-1 to TRBJ2-5; 8 bases are shared with TRBD2. Per germline, CDR1 SGHRS and CDR2 YFSETQ. CDR3 length: 15 residues. The trim removed 1 base at V and 5 bases at J, leaving 7 bases unmatched.

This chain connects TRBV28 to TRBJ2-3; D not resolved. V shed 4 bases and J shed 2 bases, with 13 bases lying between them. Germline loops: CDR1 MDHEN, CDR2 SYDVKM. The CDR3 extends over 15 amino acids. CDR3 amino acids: CASSSPYPNTDTQYF. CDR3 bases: TGTGCCAGCAGTTCACCCTACCCGAACACAGATACGCAGTATTTT.

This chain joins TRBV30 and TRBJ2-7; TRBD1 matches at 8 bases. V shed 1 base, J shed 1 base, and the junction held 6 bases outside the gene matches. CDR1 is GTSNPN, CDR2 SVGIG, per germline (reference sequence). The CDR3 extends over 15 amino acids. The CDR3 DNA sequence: TGTGCCTGGAGTGGCGGACAGGGATGGTCCTACGAGCAGTACTTC. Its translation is CAWSGGQGWSYEQYF.

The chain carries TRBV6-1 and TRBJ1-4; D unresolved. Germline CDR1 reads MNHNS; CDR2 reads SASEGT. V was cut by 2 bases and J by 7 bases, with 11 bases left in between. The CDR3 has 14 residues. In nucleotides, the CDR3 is TGTGCCAGCAGTGAACCCCCGGAGGCTGAAAAACTGTTTTTT. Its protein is CASSEPPEAEKLFF.

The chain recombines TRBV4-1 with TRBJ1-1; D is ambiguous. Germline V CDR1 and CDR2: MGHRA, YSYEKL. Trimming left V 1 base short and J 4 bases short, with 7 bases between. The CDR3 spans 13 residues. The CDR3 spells CASSQVQSTEAFF. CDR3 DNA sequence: TGCGCCAGCAGCCAAGTACAGAGCACTGAAGCTTTCTTT.

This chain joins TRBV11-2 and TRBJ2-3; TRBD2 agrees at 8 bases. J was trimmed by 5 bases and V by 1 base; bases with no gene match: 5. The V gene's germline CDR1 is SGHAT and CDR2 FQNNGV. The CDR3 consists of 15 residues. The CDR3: CASSLAGGRLDTQYF. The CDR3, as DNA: TGTGCCAGCAGCTTAGCGGGGGGGCGTTTAGATACGCAGTATTTT.

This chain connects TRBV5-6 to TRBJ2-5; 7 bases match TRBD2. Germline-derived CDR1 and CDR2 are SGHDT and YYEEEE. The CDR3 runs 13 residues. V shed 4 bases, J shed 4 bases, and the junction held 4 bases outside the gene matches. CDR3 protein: CASSPGGRETQYF. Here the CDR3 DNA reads TGTGCCAGCAGCCCTGGCGGGAGAGAGACCCAGTACTTC.

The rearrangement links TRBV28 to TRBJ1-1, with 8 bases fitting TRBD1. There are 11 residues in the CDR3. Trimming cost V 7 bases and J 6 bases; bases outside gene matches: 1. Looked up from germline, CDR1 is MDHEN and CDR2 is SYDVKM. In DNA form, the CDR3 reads TGTGCCAGCACCAGGGGGCCTGAAGCTTTCTTT. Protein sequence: CASTRGPEAFF.

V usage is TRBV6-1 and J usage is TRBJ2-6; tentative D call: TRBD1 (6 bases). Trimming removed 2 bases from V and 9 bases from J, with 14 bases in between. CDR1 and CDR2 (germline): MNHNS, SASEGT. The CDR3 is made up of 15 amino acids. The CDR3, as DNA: TGTGCCAGCAGTGAAATAGCAGGGGCCCTCAACGTCCTGACTTTC. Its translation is CASSEIAGALNVLTF.

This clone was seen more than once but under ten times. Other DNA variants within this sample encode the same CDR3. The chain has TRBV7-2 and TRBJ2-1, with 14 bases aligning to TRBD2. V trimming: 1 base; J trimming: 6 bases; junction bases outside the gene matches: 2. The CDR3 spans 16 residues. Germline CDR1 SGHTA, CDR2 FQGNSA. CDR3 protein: CASSLGLAGGRNEQFF. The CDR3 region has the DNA TGTGCCAGCAGCTTAGGACTAGCGGGGGGGCGCAATGAGCAGTTCTTC.

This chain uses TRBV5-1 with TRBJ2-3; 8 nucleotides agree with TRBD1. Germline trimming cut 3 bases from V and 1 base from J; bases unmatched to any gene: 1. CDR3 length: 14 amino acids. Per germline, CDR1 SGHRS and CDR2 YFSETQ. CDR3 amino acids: CASSSGQGTDTQYF. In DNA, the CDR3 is TGCGCCAGCAGCTCGGGACAGGGCACAGATACGCAGTATTTT.

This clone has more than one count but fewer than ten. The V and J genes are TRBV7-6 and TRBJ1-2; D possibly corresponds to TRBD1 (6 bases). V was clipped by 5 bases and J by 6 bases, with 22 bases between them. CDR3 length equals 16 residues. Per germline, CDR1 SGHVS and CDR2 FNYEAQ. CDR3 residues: CASSPITGYDFDGYTF. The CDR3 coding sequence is TGTGCCAGCAGCCCGATAACAGGGTACGATTTCGATGGCTACACCTTC. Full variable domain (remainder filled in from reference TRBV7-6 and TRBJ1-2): GAGVSQSPRYKVTKRGQDVALRCDPISGHVSLYWYRQALGQGPEFLTYFNYEAQQDKSGLPNDRFSAERPEGSISTLTIQRTEQRDSAMYRCASSPITGYDFDGYTFGSGTRLTVV.

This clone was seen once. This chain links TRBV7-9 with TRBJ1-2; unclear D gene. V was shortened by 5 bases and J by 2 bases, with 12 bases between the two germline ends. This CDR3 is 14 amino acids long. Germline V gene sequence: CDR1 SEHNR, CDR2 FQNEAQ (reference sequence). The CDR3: CASSPLSGNYGYTF. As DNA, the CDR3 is TGTGCCAGCAGCCCCTTGTCCGGGAACTATGGCTACACCTTC. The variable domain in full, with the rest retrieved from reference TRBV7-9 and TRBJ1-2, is DTGVSQNPRHKITKRGQNVTFRCDPISEHNRLYWYRQTLGQGPEFLTYFQNEAQLEKSRLLSDRFSAERPKGSFSTLEIQRTEQGDSAMYLCASSPLSGNYGYTFGSGTRLTVV.

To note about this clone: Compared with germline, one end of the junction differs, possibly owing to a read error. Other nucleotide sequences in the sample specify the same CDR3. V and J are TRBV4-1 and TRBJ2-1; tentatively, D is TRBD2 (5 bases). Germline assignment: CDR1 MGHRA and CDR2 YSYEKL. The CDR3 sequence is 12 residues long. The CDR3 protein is CASSQDGVEQFF. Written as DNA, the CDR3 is TGCGCCAGCAGTCAAGACGGGGTTGAGCAGTTCTTC.

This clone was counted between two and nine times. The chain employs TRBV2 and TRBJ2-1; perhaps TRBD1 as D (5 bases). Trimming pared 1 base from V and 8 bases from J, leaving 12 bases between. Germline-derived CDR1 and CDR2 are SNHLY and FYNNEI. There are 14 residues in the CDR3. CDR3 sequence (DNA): TGTGCCAGCAGTGAAGGGGCAGGGTATGATGAGCAGTTCTTC. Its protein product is CASSEGAGYDEQFF.

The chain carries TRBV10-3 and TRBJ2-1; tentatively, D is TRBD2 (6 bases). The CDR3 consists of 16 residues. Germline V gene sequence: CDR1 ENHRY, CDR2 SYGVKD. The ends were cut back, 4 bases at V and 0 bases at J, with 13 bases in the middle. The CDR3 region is CAISGRAGSSYNEQFF. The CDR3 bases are TGTGCCATCAGTGGGCGGGCGGGGTCCTCCTACAATGAGCAGTTCTTC.

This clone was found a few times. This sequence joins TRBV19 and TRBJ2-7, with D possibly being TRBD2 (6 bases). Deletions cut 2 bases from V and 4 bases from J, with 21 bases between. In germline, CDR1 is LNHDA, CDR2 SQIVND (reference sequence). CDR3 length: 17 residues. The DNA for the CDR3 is TGTGCCAGTAGTATATTATTCCTTGAGGGAGGACCTTACGAGCAGTACTTC. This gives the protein CASSILFLEGGPYEQYF.

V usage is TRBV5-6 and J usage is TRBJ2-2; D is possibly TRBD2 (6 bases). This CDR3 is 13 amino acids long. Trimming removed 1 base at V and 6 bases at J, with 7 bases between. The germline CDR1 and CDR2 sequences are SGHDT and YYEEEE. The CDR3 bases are TGTGCCAGCAGCTTGTGGGGGGCCGGGGAGCTGTTTTTT. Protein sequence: CASSLWGAGELFF. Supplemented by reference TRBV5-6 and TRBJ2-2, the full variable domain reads DAGVTQSPTHLIKTRGQQVTLRCSPKSGHDTVSWYQQALGQGPQFIFQYYEEEERQRGNFPDRFSGHQFPNYSSELNVNALLLGDSALYLCASSLWGAGELFFGEGSRLTVL.

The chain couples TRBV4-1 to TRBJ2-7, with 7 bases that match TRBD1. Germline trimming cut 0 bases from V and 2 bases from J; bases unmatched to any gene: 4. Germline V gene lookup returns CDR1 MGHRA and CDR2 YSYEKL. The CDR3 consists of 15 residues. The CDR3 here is CASSQDPGTAYEQYF. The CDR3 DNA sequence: TGCGCCAGCAGCCAAGATCCCGGGACAGCCTACGAGCAGTACTTC.

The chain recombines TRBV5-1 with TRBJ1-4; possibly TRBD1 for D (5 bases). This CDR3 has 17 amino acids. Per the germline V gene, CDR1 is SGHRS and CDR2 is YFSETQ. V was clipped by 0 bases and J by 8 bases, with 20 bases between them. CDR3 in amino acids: CASSLDPLEGAGEKLFF. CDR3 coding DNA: TGCGCCAGCAGCTTGGATCCCCTAGAAGGAGCAGGGGAAAAACTGTTTTTT.

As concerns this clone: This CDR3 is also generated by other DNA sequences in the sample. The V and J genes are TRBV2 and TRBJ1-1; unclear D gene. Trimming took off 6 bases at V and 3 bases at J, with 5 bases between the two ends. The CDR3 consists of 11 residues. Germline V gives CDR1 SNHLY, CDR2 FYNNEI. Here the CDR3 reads CASSRYTEAFF. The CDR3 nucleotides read TGTGCCAGCAGCAGATACACTGAAGCTTTCTTT. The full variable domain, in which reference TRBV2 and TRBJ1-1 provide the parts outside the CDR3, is EPEVTQTPSHQVTQMGQEVILRCVPISNHLYFYWYRQILGQKVEFLVSFYNNEISEKSEIFDDQFSVERPDGSNFTLKIRSTKLEDSAMYFCASSRYTEAFFGQGTRLTVV.

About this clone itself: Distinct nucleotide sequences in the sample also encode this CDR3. For the CDR3, the DNA is TGCGCCAGCAGTGGGGGACAGTCCAATTATGGCTACACCTTC. This codes for CASSGGQSNYGYTF. The chain combines TRBV10-1 with TRBJ1-2; 7 positions match TRBD1. This CDR3 has 14 residues. Germline V gene sequence: CDR1 WNHNN, CDR2 SYGVQD (reference sequence). Trimming cost V 4 bases and J 5 bases; bases outside gene matches: 7.

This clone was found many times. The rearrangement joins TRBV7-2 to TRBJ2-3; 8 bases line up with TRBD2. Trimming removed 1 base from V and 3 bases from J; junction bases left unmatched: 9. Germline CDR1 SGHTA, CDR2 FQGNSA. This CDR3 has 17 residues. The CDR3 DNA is TGTGCCAGCAGCTTAGATCCCGGGGGGGTCGGGACAGATACGCAGTATTTT. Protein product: CASSLDPGGVGTDTQYF.

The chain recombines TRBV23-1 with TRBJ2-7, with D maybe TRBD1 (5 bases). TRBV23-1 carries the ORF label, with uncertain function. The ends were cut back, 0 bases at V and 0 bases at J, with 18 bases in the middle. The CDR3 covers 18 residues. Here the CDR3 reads CASSQSKVTGPYSYEQYV. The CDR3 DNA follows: TGCGCCAGCAGTCAATCGAAGGTTACAGGACCTTACTCCTACGAGCAGTACGTC.

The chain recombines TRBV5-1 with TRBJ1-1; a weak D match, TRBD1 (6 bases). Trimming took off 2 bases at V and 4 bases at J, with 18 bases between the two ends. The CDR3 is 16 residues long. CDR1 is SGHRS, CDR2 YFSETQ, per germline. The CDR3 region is CASSFEGTGLGTEAFF. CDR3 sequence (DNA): TGCGCCAGCAGCTTTGAGGGCACAGGGCTGGGCACTGAAGCTTTCTTT.

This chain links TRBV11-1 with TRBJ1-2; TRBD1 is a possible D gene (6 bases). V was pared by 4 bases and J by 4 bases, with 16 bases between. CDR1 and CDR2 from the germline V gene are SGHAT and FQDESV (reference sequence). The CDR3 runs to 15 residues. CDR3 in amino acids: CASSWATGDPYGYTF. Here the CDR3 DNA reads TGTGCCAGCAGCTGGGCGACAGGTGATCCCTATGGCTACACCTTC.